This TCR beta chain was observed in a study of blood T cell repertoires in COVID-19. TCRdb's copy holds only in-frame clones and misses some; the assay was immunoSEQ multiplex PCR. The data show under 200,000 clones, with 84% seen just once and approximately 14% held by the top ten. V dropped 2 bases and J dropped 7 bases, with 6 bases sitting between them. Germline V gives CDR1 LGHDT, CDR2 YNNKEL (reference sequence). The CDR3 has 12 amino acids. This chain links TRBV3-1 (or the pseudogene TRBV3-2) with TRBJ2-1; unclear D gene. This clonotype was sampled from a young man with active or convalescent COVID-19. Sequenced input: peripheral blood. The CDR3 DNA follows: TGTGCCAGCAGCCAAAAGAGTAATGAGCAGTTCTTC. The encoded protein is CASSQKSNEQFF.